These 18 T cell receptor beta chains share one sample of origin, sequenced in a study of blood T cells in healthy people across ages. Then a second PCR, running roughly 6 to 12 cycles, was carried out with a sample-barcoded 5' primer and a J-beta primer mix. TCRdb called the 5' RACE reads again in MiXCR, with one record for every CDR3 protein. The sample shows roughly 1.9 million distinct CDR3 sequences, more than 35% of them seen only once. The material sequenced was blood. The receptors were sampled from a human donor in good health.

In its sample, this clonotype was seen a few times. The genes are TRBV4-3 and TRBJ2-7, with D possibly being TRBD1 (6 bases). Trimming shortened V by 4 bases and J by 2 bases, and 12 bases separated the two germline ends. The germline V gene encodes CDR1 LGHNA and CDR2 YSLEER. The CDR3 contains 14 residues. For the CDR3, the DNA is TGCGCCAGCAGCCGGGAACAGGGAGCCTACGAGCAGTACTTC. It is translated as CASSREQGAYEQYF.

The chain employs TRBV7-3 and TRBJ1-2, with D possibly TRBD1 on 5 matching bases. Trimming removed 2 bases from V and 3 bases from J, with 13 bases in between. This CDR3 has 15 amino acids. CDR1 SGHTA and CDR2 FQGTGA come from the germline V gene. The CDR3 nucleotides are TGTGCCAGCAGCTTATTGGGACCCGGAGACTATGGCTACACCTTC. Translation gives CASSLLGPGDYGYTF.

The chain has TRBV6-6 and TRBJ1-2; unclear D gene. From germline, CDR1 is MNHNY and CDR2 SVGAGI (reference sequence). V was cut by 1 base and J by 6 bases, with 12 bases left in between. This CDR3 spans 14 amino acids. The CDR3 region has the DNA TGTGCCAGCAGTTACTTCCCAGGAGAGAATGGCTACACCTTC. Its protein product is CASSYFPGENGYTF.

V gene TRBV29-1 combines with J gene TRBJ2-5; TRBD2 aligns across 13 bases. Germline V lookup: CDR1 SQVTM, CDR2 ANQGSEA. The CDR3 runs to 14 residues. V gave up 3 bases and J gave up 4 bases; unmatched junction bases: 2. The CDR3 region is CSVDTSGGAETQYF. CDR3 DNA: TGCAGCGTTGATACTAGCGGGGGGGCAGAGACCCAGTACTTC.

This clonotype was seen a handful of times. The chain couples TRBV7-3 to TRBJ2-3; tentatively, D is TRBD2 (6 bases). Germline V lookup: CDR1 SGHTA, CDR2 FQGTGA. The V gene lost 5 bases and the J gene lost 0 bases, with 15 bases spanning the gap. There are 16 residues in the CDR3. The CDR3 DNA is TGTGCCAGCAGCCTAGGTACTAGCTTTAGCACAGATACGCAGTATTTT. Its protein is CASSLGTSFSTDTQYF.

The chain is built from TRBV10-3 and TRBJ1-5; D is undetermined. In germline, CDR1 is ENHRY, CDR2 SYGVKD. The CDR3 length is 15 residues. The germline V and J ends were trimmed by 3 bases and 4 bases, with 13 bases remaining between them. The chain's CDR3 is CAISEKGSGNQPQHF. CDR3 DNA sequence: TGTGCCATCAGTGAAAAAGGGTCTGGGAATCAGCCCCAGCATTTT.

Regarding this clonotype: Sequence at one end of the junction differs from germline and may be a read error. This sequence joins TRBV5-5 and TRBJ2-3; no reliable D call. The CDR3 consists of 14 residues. CDR1 and CDR2 (germline): SGHKS, YYEKEE (reference sequence). CDR3 sequence reads: CACSLGPNTDTQYF. The CDR3 DNA is TGTGCCTGCAGCTTGGGCCCGAACACAGATACGCAGTATTTT.

The chain is built from TRBV20-1 and TRBJ2-5, with 8 bases matching TRBD2. V dropped 1 base and J dropped 4; count of bases not matched to a gene: 8. The length of the CDR3 is 15 residues. The germline gives CDR1 DFQATT, CDR2 SNEGSKA (reference sequence). CDR3: CSARGSRAGAETQYF. Written as DNA, the CDR3 is TGCAGTGCTAGAGGGAGTAGAGCGGGGGCAGAGACCCAGTACTTC.

The J gene is TRBJ1-2, the V gene TRBV7-2; no clear D. Germline V lookup: CDR1 SGHTA, CDR2 FQGNSA. The V end lost 5 bases, the J end lost 1 base, and 11 bases lay between the germline ends. The CDR3 totals 14 residues. For the CDR3, the DNA is TGTGCCAGCAGCGCAGCCCTGATTAACTATGGCTACACCTTC. Translation gives CASSAALINYGYTF.

V gene TRBV11-1 combines with J gene TRBJ1-2; TRBD1 agrees at 9 bases. The CDR3 length is 13 residues. Germline V CDR1 and CDR2: SGHAT, FQDESV (reference sequence). Trimming removed 5 bases from V and 13 bases from J; junction bases left unmatched: 11. The CDR3: CASSPNRDRALTF. Here the CDR3 DNA reads TGTGCCAGCAGCCCGAACCGGGACAGGGCTCTCACCTTC.

The V call is TRBV12-3 or TRBV12-4, the J call TRBJ2-1; D not certain. Trimming pared 8 bases from V and 5 bases from J, leaving 19 bases between. This CDR3 has 15 amino acids. CDR3 sequence (DNA): TGTGCCAGCTGTCCAATGGTAAGGCTGAACAATGAGCAGTTCTTC. Protein product: CASCPMVRLNNEQFF.

This clonotype was counted a single time. The CDR3 carries no conserved terminal phenylalanine or tryptophan, so it likely arises from a read error. The chain joins TRBV20-1 to TRBJ2-6; D may correspond to TRBD1 or TRBD2 (7 bases each). Germline CDR1 and CDR2: DFQATT and SNEGSKA (reference sequence). This CDR3 comprises 15 residues. V was pared by 6 bases and J by 4 bases, with 16 bases between. The CDR3 DNA reads TGCAGTGCGAGGGAGGGGGCGGCGGGGGCCAACGTCCTGACTTGC. Translation: CSAREGAAGANVLTC.

The chain has TRBV4-3 and TRBJ1-1; D is possibly TRBD1 (5 bases). Trimming took 4 bases from V and 10 from J, leaving 25 bases between them. CDR1 and CDR2 (germline): LGHNA, YSLEER. The CDR3 loop spans 16 amino acids. The CDR3 spells CASSLGGGTALSGAFF. The DNA of the CDR3 is TGCGCCAGCAGCCTCGGGGGGGGGACCGCACTTTCCGGAGCTTTCTTT.

This clonotype appeared once. The chain employs TRBV6-6 and TRBJ2-3; D gene ambiguous. There are 16 residues in the CDR3. The V end lost 0 bases, the J end lost 2 bases, and 12 bases lay between the germline ends. Germline CDR1 is MNHNY and CDR2 is SVGAGI (reference sequence). The CDR3 DNA follows: TGTGCCAGCAGTTACTCTCCAGTGCCGTACACAGATACGCAGTATTTT. Translated, it gives CASSYSPVPYTDTQYF.

Ten or more counts support this clonotype. J is TRBJ1-2 and V is TRBV29-1, with 11 bases fitting TRBD1. Germline CDR1 is SQVTM and CDR2 is ANQGSEA. CDR3 length: 12 residues. The J segment lost 8 bases and the V segment lost 6 bases, leaving 5 bases of the junction unmatched. CDR3 residues: CSVRTGGAGYTF. The CDR3 nucleotides read TGCAGCGTCAGGACAGGGGGCGCGGGCTACACCTTC. The variable domain in full, with the rest retrieved from reference TRBV29-1 and TRBJ1-2, is SAVISQKPSRDICQRGTSLTIQCQVDSQVTMMFWYRQQPGQSLTLIATANQGSEATYESGFVIDKFPISRPNLTFSTLTVSNMSPEDSSIYLCSVRTGGAGYTFGSGTRLTVV.

The rearrangement uses TRBV7-2 and TRBJ2-7; 10 bases line up with TRBD1. The CDR3 spans 16 residues. Trimming removed 3 bases from V and 3 bases from J; junction bases left unmatched: 8. CDR1 is SGHTA, CDR2 FQGNSA, per germline. The DNA of the CDR3 is TGTGCCAGCAGCTTGGGGACAGGGGTCGTCGGCTACGAGCAGTACTTC. It translates to CASSLGTGVVGYEQYF. Looking up the rest from reference TRBV7-2 and TRBJ2-7 gives the full variable domain: GAGVSQSPSNKVTEKGKDVELRCDPISGHTALYWYRQSLGQGLEFLIYFQGNSAPDKSGLPSDRFSAERTGGSVSTLTIQRTQQEDSAVYLCASSLGTGVVGYEQYFGPGTRLTVT.

Only a few counts were recorded for this clonotype. The chain recombines TRBV7-3 with TRBJ2-3, with 11 bases that match TRBD2. This CDR3 contains 17 residues. Germline-derived CDR1 and CDR2 are SGHTA and FQGTGA. With V trimmed by 5 bases and J by 4 bases, 11 bases remained unmatched. The CDR3 region is CASSRLAGPFGADTQYF. CDR3 sequence (DNA): TGTGCCAGCAGCCGACTAGCGGGGCCGTTCGGGGCAGATACGCAGTATTTT.

The chain is built from TRBV2 and TRBJ2-6; TRBD1 or TRBD2 may be the D gene (5 bases each). The V gene lost 6 bases and the J gene lost 0 bases, with 12 bases spanning the gap. CDR1 SNHLY and CDR2 FYNNEI come from the germline V gene. The length of the CDR3 is 16 residues. CDR3 coding DNA: TGTGCCAGCAGCTGGGACGGAAGCTCTGGGGCCAACGTCCTGACTTTC. Residues: CASSWDGSSGANVLTF.